Listed below are T cell receptor beta chains from one sample, sequenced in a study of blood T cell repertoires in COVID-19. The assay was immunoSEQ multiplex PCR, and TCRdb's table has in-frame clones only and misses some. The profile covers under 250,000 clones, with under 90% appearing a single time and around 10% taken by the ten largest. Sequenced sample: peripheral blood. The receptors stem from a man in his fifties or sixties with COVID-19, enrolled during active disease. The CDR3 runs from the conserved cysteine through the conserved F or W. The D gene is left open where the match is weak. Size is stated for part of the rows, as once, few or many counts, or as a class when the clone is expanded.

- | TRBD1 | TRBJ1-3 | TRBV6-2/TRBV6-3 | 16 | CASSTTGTGSGNTIYF | TGTGCCAGCAGTACTACCGGGACAGGCTCTGGAAACACCATATATTTT
- | - | TRBJ1-5 | TRBV19 | 17 | CASSADRHLGSNQPQHF | TGTGCCAGTAGTGCCGACAGGCACCTTGGGAGCAATCAGCCCCAGCATTTT
- | TRBD2 | TRBJ2-3 | TRBV20-1 | 16 | CSASSGTSGNRDTQYF | TGCAGTGCTAGTTCCGGGACTAGCGGGAACCGAGATACGCAGTATTTT
- | TRBD1 | TRBJ1-1 | TRBV11-3 | 16 | CASSSGTAGGNTEAFF | TGTGCCAGCAGCTCCGGGACAGCGGGGGGGAACACTGAAGCTTTCTTT
- | TRBD2 | TRBJ2-7 | TRBV11-2 | 16 | CASSLELAGGRNEQYF | TGTGCCAGCAGCTTGGAACTAGCGGGGGGAAGGAACGAGCAGTACTTC
- | - | TRBJ2-3 | TRBV12-3/TRBV12-4 | 13 | CASSLGGADTQYF | TGTGCCAGCAGTTTAGGGGGGGCAGATACGCAGTATTTT
- | - | TRBJ1-5 | TRBV18 | 15 | CASSPNWGLDQPQHF | TGTGCCAGCTCACCAAACTGGGGGCTTGATCAGCCCCAGCATTTT
- | TRBD1 | TRBJ1-2 | TRBV18 | 15 | CASSPLDRGGYGYTF | TGTGCCAGCTCACCCCTTGACAGGGGAGGCTATGGCTACACCTTC
- | - | TRBJ1-1 | TRBV12-3/TRBV12-4 | 13 | CASSFQGNTEALF | TGTGCCAGCAGTTTTCAGGGGAACACTGAAGCTCTCTTT
- | TRBD1 | TRBJ2-1 | TRBV10-3 | 17 | CAISTNLWDRVGNEQFF | TGTGCCATCAGTACCAACCTATGGGACAGGGTTGGGAATGAGCAGTTCTTC
- | TRBD1 | TRBJ1-2 | TRBV29-1 | 14 | CSVHSGGFAYGYTF | TGCAGCGTTCATTCAGGGGGCTTCGCCTATGGCTACACCTTC
- | TRBD1 | TRBJ2-7 | TRBV20-1 | 14 | CSASKQGSTYEQYF | TGCAGTGCTAGTAAACAGGGGAGCACCTACGAGCAGTACTTC
- | - | TRBJ2-7 | TRBV28 | 11 | CASSLRGLEYF | TGTGCCAGCAGTTTGCGGGGGCTCGAGTACTTC
- | - | TRBJ1-4 | TRBV12-3/TRBV12-4 | 11 | CASGGGEKLFF | TGTGCCAGCGGGGGAGGTGAAAAACTGTTTTTT
- | TRBD1 | TRBJ1-1 | TRBV28 | 15 | CASMGTGPPHTEAFF | TGTGCCAGCATGGGGACAGGGCCCCCCCACACTGAAGCTTTCTTT
- | TRBD2 | TRBJ2-1 | TRBV19 | 19 | CASSPYTRTSGSPYNEQFF | TGTGCCAGTAGTCCCTACACCAGGACTAGCGGGAGTCCCTACAATGAGCAGTTCTTC
- | TRBD1 | TRBJ1-1 | TRBV6-5 | 14 | CASSYQRQGTEAFF | TGTGCCAGCAGTTACCAACGACAGGGCACTGAAGCTTTCTTT
- | TRBD1 | TRBJ1-1 | TRBV5-4 | 15 | CASSRTQGWDTEAFF | TGTGCCAGCAGCCGGACACAGGGGTGGGACACTGAAGCTTTCTTT
- | - | TRBJ1-1 | TRBV3-1/TRBV3-2 | 16 | CASSQDLSSGSTEAFF | TGTGCCAGCAGCCAAGATTTATCCTCGGGGAGCACTGAAGCTTTCTTT
once | - | TRBJ1-3 | TRBV11-2 | 15 | CASSPGRGAGNTIYF | TGTGCCAGCAGCCCGGGGAGGGGCGCTGGAAACACCATATATTTT
once | - | TRBJ1-2 | TRBV6-5 | 12 | CASRGGGVGYTF | TGTGCCAGCAGGGGAGGAGGGGTCGGCTACACCTTC
- | - | TRBJ1-4 | TRBV9 | 14 | CASSQTATNEKLFF | TGTGCCAGCAGTCAGACAGCCACGAATGAAAAACTGTTTTTT
- | - | TRBJ1-2 | TRBV29-1 | 13 | CSVSDRSLYGYTF | TGCAGCGTTTCAGACAGGTCGCTCTATGGCTACACCTTC
- | - | TRBJ2-7 | TRBV18 | 12 | CASSVREYEQYF | TGTGCCAGCTCAGTCAGGGAATACGAGCAGTACTTC
- | - | TRBJ1-3 | TRBV6-5 | 15 | CASKLDVTSGNTIYF | TGTGCCAGCAAATTAGATGTCACTTCTGGAAACACCATATATTTT
- | - | TRBJ2-1 | TRBV9 | 16 | CASSVVGQSSYNEQFF | TGTGCCAGCAGCGTAGTGGGACAAAGCTCCTACAATGAGCAGTTCTTC
- | TRBD1 | TRBJ2-2 | TRBV7-2 | 15 | CATRRKGASTGELFF | TGTGCCACCCGCCGGAAGGGGGCCAGCACCGGGGAGCTGTTTTTT
- | TRBD1 | TRBJ1-2 | TRBV29-1 | 14 | CSVAQPTGFYGYTF | TGCAGCGTTGCCCAACCGACAGGGTTTTATGGCTACACCTTC
- | TRBD2 | TRBJ2-3 | TRBV5-1 | 15 | CASSPGTSAGDTQYF | TGCGCCAGCAGCCCCGGGACTAGCGCGGGAGATACGCAGTATTTT
- | - | TRBJ1-1 | TRBV7-2 | 13 | CASSLDRLTEAFF | TGTGCCAGCAGCTTAGACAGGCTCACTGAAGCTTTCTTT
- | TRBD1 | TRBJ1-1 | TRBV7-9 | 16 | CASSPGTGAGNTEAFF | TGTGCCAGCAGTCCCGGGACAGGGGCTGGGAACACTGAAGCTTTCTTT
- | TRBD1 | TRBJ1-6 | TRBV6-6 | 19 | CASSSPPGQGLKVDSPLHF | TGTGCCAGCAGCTCTCCCCCGGGACAGGGGCTTAAAGTTGATTCACCCCTCCACTTT
- | - | TRBJ1-4 | TRBV6-1 | 16 | CASSERVTGRHEKLFF | TGTGCCAGCAGTGAACGCGTTACAGGTAGACATGAAAAACTGTTTTTT
- | - | TRBJ2-7 | TRBV7-3 | 15 | CASINTGRQGYEQYF | TGTGCCAGCATCAACACCGGGAGACAGGGCTACGAGCAGTACTTC
- | TRBD2 | TRBJ2-3 | TRBV6-5 | 13 | CASSYRREGHQYF | TGTGCCAGCAGTTACCGCAGGGAGGGCCACCAGTATTTT
- | - | TRBJ2-2 | TRBV19 | 15 | CASSPHQTSSGELFF | TGTGCCAGTAGTCCCCATCAAACTAGTTCCGGGGAGCTGTTTTTT
- | - | TRBJ2-1 | TRBV5-5 | 15 | CASSLGRQSYNEQFF | TGTGCCAGCAGCTTGGGGCGACAGAGCTACAATGAGCAGTTCTTC
few | TRBD1 | TRBJ1-2 | TRBV7-8 | 13 | CASSWQGASGYTF | TGTGCCAGCAGCTGGCAGGGGGCAAGTGGCTACACCTTC
few | - | TRBJ1-5 | TRBV6-5 | 14 | CASSSTQGGQPQHF | TGTGCCAGCAGCTCAACCCAAGGGGGTCAGCCCCAGCATTTT
- | - | TRBJ1-2 | TRBV7-8 | 14 | CASSQTQRNYGYTF | TGTGCCAGCAGCCAAACCCAGCGGAACTATGGCTACACCTTC
- | - | TRBJ1-6 | TRBV10-3 | 14 | CAMAETEFNSPLHF | TGTGCCATGGCGGAAACCGAGTTTAATTCACCCCTCCACTTT
- | TRBD1 | TRBJ1-6 | TRBV27 | 16 | CASSLSGDRGQSPLHF | TGTGCCAGCAGTTTATCAGGGGACAGGGGGCAATCACCCCTCCACTTT
- | - | TRBJ1-1 | TRBV7-2 | 15 | CASSLGGGWDTEAFF | TGTGCCAGCAGCTTAGGAGGAGGTTGGGACACTGAAGCTTTCTTT
- | - | TRBJ2-2 | TRBV11-2 | 14 | CASSIVQGAGELFF | TGTGCCAGCAGCATAGTACAGGGTGCCGGGGAGCTGTTTTTT
- | TRBD1 | TRBJ2-1 | TRBV12-3/TRBV12-4 | 13 | CASRGQGYNEQFF | TGTGCCAGCAGAGGACAGGGCTACAATGAGCAGTTCTTC
- | TRBD1 | TRBJ1-1 | TRBV5-4 | 13 | CASSQGGSTEAFF | TGTGCCAGCAGCCAGGGGGGAAGCACTGAAGCTTTCTTT
- | - | TRBJ1-2 | TRBV3-1/TRBV3-2 | 12 | CASSQDQYGYTF | TGTGCCAGCAGCCAAGATCAGTATGGCTACACCTTC
- | TRBD2 | TRBJ2-6 | TRBV4-1 | 20 | CASSQDPLAGLNSGANVLTF | TGCGCCAGCAGCCAAGACCCTCTAGCGGGCCTAAACTCTGGGGCCAACGTCCTGACTTTC
- | - | TRBJ2-1 | TRBV7-8 | 14 | CASSPADSVNEQFF | TGTGCCAGCAGCCCGGCCGACTCGGTCAATGAGCAGTTCTTC
- | TRBD1 | TRBJ1-2 | TRBV27 | 15 | CASSPWTGGNYGYTF | TGTGCCAGCAGTCCGTGGACAGGGGGGAACTATGGCTACACCTTC
- | - | TRBJ2-7 | TRBV2 | 17 | CASSLPPGATYSYEQYF | TGTGCCAGCAGCCTTCCCCCAGGGGCTACCTATTCCTACGAGCAGTACTTC
- | - | TRBJ2-7 | TRBV30 | 12 | CAWSRGTYEQYF | TGTGCCTGGAGTCGGGGGACCTACGAGCAGTACTTC
- | - | TRBJ1-1 | TRBV27 | 14 | CASSLGGLPSEAFF | TGTGCCAGCAGTTTAGGAGGTCTACCCTCTGAAGCTTTCTTT